This T cell receptor (beta chain) stems from a study of blood T cell repertoires in COVID-19. Study information: In each case, the material was cDNA or gDNA derived from T cells, B-cell-depleted T cells, or PBMCs.

Profiled with immunoSEQ multiplex PCR; TCRdb holds only in-frame clones, not every one. Here the sample spans tens of thousands of clones, roughly 80% being singletons. This CDR3 has 16 residues. Trimming removed 3 bases from V and 7 bases from J; junction bases left unmatched: 15. Germline V gene sequence: CDR1 SGHTA, CDR2 FQGNSA. This chain uses TRBV7-2 with TRBJ2-7; 7 nucleotides match TRBD1. The receptor comes from a human donor in a cohort sampled during active or convalescent COVID-19. Input material: peripheral blood. The CDR3 region has the DNA TGTGCCAGCAGCTTCCCAGGACAGGCCGCTCTTGGGGAGCAGTACTTC. The encoded protein is CASSFPGQAALGEQYF.